The 4 T cell receptor beta chains given below trace back to one sample, sequenced in a study of blood T cell repertoires in COVID-19. Using immunoSEQ multiplex PCR, the repertoire was profiled, and TCRdb retains in-frame clones only, with some absent. This sample has 85,000 to 100,000 clones, with 85% found just once. Sequencing input: peripheral blood. These receptors were taken from a man between 60 and 70 years old with acute or convalescent COVID-19.

This clone was detected once. The chain couples TRBV7-2 to TRBJ2-7, with D possibly being TRBD2 (5 bases). Germline V gives CDR1 SGHTA, CDR2 FQGNSA. Trimming cost V 3 bases and J 3 bases, with 9 bases left between them. The CDR3 has 13 amino acids. CDR3 nucleotides: TGTGCCAGCAGCTTCGCTAGCCTCTACGAGCAGTACTTC. Protein product: CASSFASLYEQYF.

This clone has a single count. This chain links TRBV13 with TRBJ1-1; 7 bases fit TRBD1. Germline CDR1 reads PRHDT; CDR2 reads FYEKMQ (reference sequence). J lost 5 bases, V lost 3 bases, and 9 bases had no gene match. The CDR3 length is 15 residues. This CDR3 reads CASSFLGGEGTEAFF. The CDR3 nucleotides read TGTGCCAGCAGCTTCTTAGGGGGCGAGGGAACTGAAGCTTTCTTT.

The chain has TRBV6-5 and TRBJ1-2; TRBD1 agrees at 9 bases. The ends lost 0 bases at V and 9 bases at J; junction bases unmatched: 5. This CDR3 contains 14 residues. Per the germline V gene, CDR1 is MNHEY and CDR2 is SVGAGI. The CDR3 DNA follows: TGTGCCAGCAGTTACTCTCCGGGACAGGGTCGCTACACCTTC. Its protein product is CASSYSPGQGRYTF.

The V and J genes are TRBV28 and TRBJ2-7; 8 bases line up with TRBD1. After removal of 6 bases from V and 1 base from J, the junction contained 8 bases not matched to a gene. Germline lookup yields CDR1 MDHEN and CDR2 SYDVKM. This CDR3 region has 15 residues. The CDR3 is CASSPGQAFSYEQYF. The CDR3 nucleotides are TGTGCCAGCAGCCCGGGACAGGCGTTTTCCTACGAGCAGTACTTC.